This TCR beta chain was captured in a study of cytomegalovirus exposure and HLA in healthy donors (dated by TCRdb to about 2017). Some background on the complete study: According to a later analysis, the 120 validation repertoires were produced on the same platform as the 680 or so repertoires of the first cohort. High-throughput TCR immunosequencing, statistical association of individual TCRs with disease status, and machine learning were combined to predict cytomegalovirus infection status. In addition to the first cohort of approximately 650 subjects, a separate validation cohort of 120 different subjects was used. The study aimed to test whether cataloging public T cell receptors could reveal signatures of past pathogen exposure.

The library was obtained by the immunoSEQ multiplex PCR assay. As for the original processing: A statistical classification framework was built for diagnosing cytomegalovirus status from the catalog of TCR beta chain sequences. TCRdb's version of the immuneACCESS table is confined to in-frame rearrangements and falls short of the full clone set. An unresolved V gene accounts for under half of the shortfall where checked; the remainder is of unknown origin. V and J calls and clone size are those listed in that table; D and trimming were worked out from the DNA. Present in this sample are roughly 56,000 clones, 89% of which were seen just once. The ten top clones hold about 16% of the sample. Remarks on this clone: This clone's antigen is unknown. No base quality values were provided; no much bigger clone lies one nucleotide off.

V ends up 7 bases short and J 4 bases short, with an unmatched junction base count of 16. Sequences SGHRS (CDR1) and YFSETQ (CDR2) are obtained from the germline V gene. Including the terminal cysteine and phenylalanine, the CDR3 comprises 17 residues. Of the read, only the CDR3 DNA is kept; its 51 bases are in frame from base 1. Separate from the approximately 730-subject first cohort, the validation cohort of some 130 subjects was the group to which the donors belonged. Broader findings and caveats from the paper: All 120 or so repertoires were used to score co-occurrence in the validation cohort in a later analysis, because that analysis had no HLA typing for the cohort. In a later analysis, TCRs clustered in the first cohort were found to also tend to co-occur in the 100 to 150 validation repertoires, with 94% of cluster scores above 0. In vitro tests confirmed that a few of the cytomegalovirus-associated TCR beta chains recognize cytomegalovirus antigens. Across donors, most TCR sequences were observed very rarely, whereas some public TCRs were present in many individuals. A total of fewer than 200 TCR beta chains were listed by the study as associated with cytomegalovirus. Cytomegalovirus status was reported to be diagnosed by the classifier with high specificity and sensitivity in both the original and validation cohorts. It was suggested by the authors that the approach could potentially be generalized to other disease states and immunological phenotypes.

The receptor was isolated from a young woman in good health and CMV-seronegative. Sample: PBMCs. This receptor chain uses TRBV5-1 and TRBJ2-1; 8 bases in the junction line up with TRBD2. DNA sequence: TGCGCCAGCCGACCTTCTCGGGCGGGAGGAGGTTACAATGAGCAGTTCTTC. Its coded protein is CASRPSRAGGGYNEQFF.